This T cell receptor (beta chain) was recorded in a study of blood T cell repertoires in COVID-19. Study overall: The study drew acute and convalescent COVID-19 samples from the United States, Italy and Spain. T cells, B-cell-depleted T cells, or PBMCs provided the cDNA or gDNA that served as material.

Original processing methods: Amplifying reference gene primers gave estimates of nucleated cell counts. TCRdb keeps only in-frame clones here, not all; method: immunoSEQ multiplex PCR. V and J calls and clone size are given by that table; D and trimming were obtained from the DNA. The table lists about 40,000 clones, around 83% of them singletons. In germline, CDR1 is MDHEN, CDR2 SYDVKM. V was pared by 4 bases and J by 0 bases, with 7 bases of the junction left unmatched. The CDR3 sequence is 16 residues long. This receptor was obtained from a woman aged 55-75 years with acute or convalescent COVID-19. V usage is TRBV28 and J usage is TRBJ1-2; 8 bases agree with TRBD1. The sample taken for sequencing was peripheral blood. The CDR3 DNA reads TGTGCCAGCAGTTCCGGGACAGGCCCATCTAACTATGGCTACACCTTC. Protein product: CASSSGTGPSNYGYTF.